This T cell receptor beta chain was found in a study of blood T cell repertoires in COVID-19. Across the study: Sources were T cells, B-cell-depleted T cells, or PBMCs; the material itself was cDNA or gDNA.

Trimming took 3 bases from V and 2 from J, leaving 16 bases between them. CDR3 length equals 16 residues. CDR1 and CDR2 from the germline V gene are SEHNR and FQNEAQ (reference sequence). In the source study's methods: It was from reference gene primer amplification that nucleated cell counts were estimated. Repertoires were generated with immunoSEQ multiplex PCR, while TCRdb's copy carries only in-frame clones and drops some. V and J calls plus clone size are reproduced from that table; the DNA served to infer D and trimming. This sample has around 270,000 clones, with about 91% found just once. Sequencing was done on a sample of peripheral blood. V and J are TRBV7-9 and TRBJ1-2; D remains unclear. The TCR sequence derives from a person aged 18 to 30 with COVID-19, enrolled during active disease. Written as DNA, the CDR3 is TGTGCCAGCAGCTTGGAGGGAACCGGGAGCAACTATGGCTACACCTTC. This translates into CASSLEGTGSNYGYTF. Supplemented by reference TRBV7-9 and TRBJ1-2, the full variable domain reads DTGVSQNPRHKITKRGQNVTFRCDPISEHNRLYWYRQTLGQGPEFLTYFQNEAQLEKSRLLSDRFSAERPKGSFSTLEIQRTEQGDSAMYLCASSLEGTGSNYGYTFGSGTRLTVV.